This TCR beta chain was profiled in a study of blood T cell repertoires in COVID-19. The length of the CDR3 is 13 residues. V lost 2 bases and J 7 bases, leaving 8 bases between the germline ends. Profiling relied on immunoSEQ multiplex PCR, and the TCRdb table lists in-frame clones only, not all of them. The data hold approximately 290,000 clones, with 70% to 90% observed a single time. In terms of age and location, participants ranged from about 18 to 100 years and lived in about two dozen US areas. On this clone itself: Other nucleotide sequences from this sample produce the same CDR3.

The source of this sequence is a woman aged 25 to 39 who had recovered from COVID-19. The sample consisted of PBMCs or T cells enriched from blood (not recorded which). The V gene is TRBV12-3 or TRBV12-4, the J gene TRBJ1-4; the D is unclear. CDR3 loop: CASSLRGSEKLFF. CDR3 nucleotides: TGTGCCAGCAGTTTACGGGGAAGTGAAAAACTGTTTTTT.